Reported below is one TCR beta chain. Its cognate antigen is unknown. The sample is drawn from a study of radiation and T cells in renal cell carcinoma. The repertoire was sequenced with immunoSEQ multiplex PCR; TCRdb's copy has only in-frame clones and lacks some. The top ten clones hold roughly 17% of a sample with about 150,000 clones, approximately 86% of them seen once. Study findings and constraints: Top tumor clonotypes rose in blood 2 weeks post-radiation, then contracted.

V shed 0 bases and J shed 0 bases, with 8 bases lying between them. The germline V gene has CDR1 SGHDT and CDR2 YYEEEE. CDR3 length equals 15 residues. The sample's time point: blood 4 weeks post-SBRT, at nephrectomy. Treatment given: 15 Gy SBRT to primary tumor, nephrectomy 4 weeks later. Nephrectomy followed 15 Gy stereotactic body radiation by 4 weeks. After SBRT, blood was collected at 2 and 4 weeks, plus baseline. This renal cell carcinoma was of the clear cell type. The receptor was isolated from a woman aged 45 to 65 with renal cell carcinoma. The input for sequencing was blood, taken from a patient whose treatment included radiotherapy and nephrectomy. This chain connects TRBV5-6 to TRBJ2-3, with D perhaps matching TRBD2 (5 bases). The CDR3 loop is CASSLEGASTDTQYF. CDR3 in DNA: TGTGCCAGCAGCTTGGAGGGAGCTAGCACAGATACGCAGTATTTT.